Listed here are 5 T cell receptor beta chains from one sample, sequenced in a study of blood T cell repertoires in COVID-19. Data came from immunoSEQ multiplex PCR; TCRdb stores just in-frame clones and leaves some out. The data hold about 67,000 clones, with roughly 79% observed a single time. The specimen sequenced was peripheral blood. The receptors come from a woman aged 55-70 years with acute or convalescent COVID-19.

The chain couples TRBV9 to TRBJ1-1; 10 bases are shared with TRBD1. This CDR3 is 14 amino acids long. V lost 2 bases to trimming and J lost 3 bases; unmatched junction nucleotides: 1. Germline CDR1 and CDR2: SGDLS and YYNGEE. CDR3 in amino acids: CASSVGQGYTEAFF. The CDR3 DNA follows: TGTGCCAGCAGCGTGGGACAGGGGTACACTGAAGCTTTCTTT.

The chain employs TRBV21-1 and TRBJ1-1; the table calls TRBD1, which could not be checked here. TRBV21-1 represents a pseudogene. CDR3 length: 14 amino acids. The CDR3 spells CASSNWDRNTEAFF. The DNA of the CDR3 is TGTGCCAGCAGCAATTGGGACAGGAACACTGAAGCTTTCTTT.

The V and J genes are TRBV29-1 and TRBJ2-2, with 11 bases lining up with TRBD1. J gave up 5 bases and V 6 bases, and 2 bases lay outside the gene matches. CDR1 SQVTM and CDR2 ANQGSEA come from the germline V gene. The CDR3 length is 13 residues. CDR3 DNA: TGCAGCGTGGGACAGGGGGTAACCGGGGAGCTGTTTTTT. This translates into CSVGQGVTGELFF.

V is TRBV6-1 and J is TRBJ2-7; TRBD1 agrees at 9 bases. Losses at the gene ends were 2 bases for V and 8 bases for J; bases not matched to a gene: 7. The CDR3 consists of 14 residues. Germline assignment: CDR1 MNHNS and CDR2 SASEGT. The CDR3 DNA follows: TGTGCCAGCAGTGAACGATTGACAGGGGGTAAGCAGTACTTC. It encodes CASSERLTGGKQYF.

The chain couples TRBV27 to TRBJ2-7, with 12 bases lining up with TRBD2. This CDR3 is 17 amino acids long. J gave up 2 bases and V 1 base, and 6 bases lay outside the gene matches. Per the germline V gene, CDR1 is MNHEY and CDR2 is SMNVEV (reference sequence). CDR3 DNA: TGTGCCAGCAGTTTATTAGGGGCTAGCGGGGGGGCCTACGAGCAGTACTTC. It is translated as CASSLLGASGGAYEQYF.